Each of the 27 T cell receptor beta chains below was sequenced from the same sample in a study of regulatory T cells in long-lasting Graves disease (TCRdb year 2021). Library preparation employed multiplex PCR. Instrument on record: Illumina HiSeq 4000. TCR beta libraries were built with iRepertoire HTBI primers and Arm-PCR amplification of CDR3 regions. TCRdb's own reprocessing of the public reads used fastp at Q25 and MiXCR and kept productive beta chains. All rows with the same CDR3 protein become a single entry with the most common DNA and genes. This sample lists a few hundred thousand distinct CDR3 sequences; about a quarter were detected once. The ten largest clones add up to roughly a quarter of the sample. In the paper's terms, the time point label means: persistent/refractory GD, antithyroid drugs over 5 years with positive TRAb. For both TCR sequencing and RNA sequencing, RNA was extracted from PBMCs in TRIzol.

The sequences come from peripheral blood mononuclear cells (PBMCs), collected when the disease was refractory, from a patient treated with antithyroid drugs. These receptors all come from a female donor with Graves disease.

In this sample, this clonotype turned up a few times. In DNA, the CDR3 is TGTGCCATCAGTGAGGGGGACACTCAAGAGACCCAGTACTTC. Translating gives CAISEGDTQETQYF. The chain recombines TRBV10-3 with TRBJ2-5; maybe TRBD1 (6 bases). This CDR3 spans 14 amino acids. From germline, CDR1 is ENHRY and CDR2 SYGVKD. The V end was cut by 2 bases, the J end by 2 bases, with 9 bases between.

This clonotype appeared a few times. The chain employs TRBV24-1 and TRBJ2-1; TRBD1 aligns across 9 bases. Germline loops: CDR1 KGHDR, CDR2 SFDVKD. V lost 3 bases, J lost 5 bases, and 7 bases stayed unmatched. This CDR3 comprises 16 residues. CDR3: CATSDTGGGLNNEQFF. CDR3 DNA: TGTGCCACCAGTGATACAGGGGGCGGGTTGAACAATGAGCAGTTCTTC.

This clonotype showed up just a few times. CDR3 sequence: CASSKSGDDLYEQYF. Here the CDR3 DNA reads TGTGCCAGCAGCAAAAGCGGAGACGACCTTTACGAGCAGTACTTC. V usage is TRBV6-1 and J usage is TRBJ2-7; possibly TRBD2 for D (5 bases). This CDR3 spans 15 amino acids. CDR1 MNHNS and CDR2 SASEGT come from the germline V gene. The V and J ends lost 6 bases and 4 bases respectively, with 19 bases between them.

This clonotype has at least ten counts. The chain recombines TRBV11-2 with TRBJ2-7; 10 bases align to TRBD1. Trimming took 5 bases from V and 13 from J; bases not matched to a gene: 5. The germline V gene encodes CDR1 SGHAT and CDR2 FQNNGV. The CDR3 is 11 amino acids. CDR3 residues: CASSQGTGAYF. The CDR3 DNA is TGTGCCAGCAGCCAAGGGACAGGGGCATACTTC.

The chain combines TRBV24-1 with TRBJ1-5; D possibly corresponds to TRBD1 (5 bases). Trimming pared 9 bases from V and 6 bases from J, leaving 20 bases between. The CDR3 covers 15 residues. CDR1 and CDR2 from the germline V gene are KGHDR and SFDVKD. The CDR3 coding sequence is TGTGCCACCGCAGCCGGGACCGGGACTCGTCAGCCCCAGCATTTT. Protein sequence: CATAAGTGTRQPQHF.

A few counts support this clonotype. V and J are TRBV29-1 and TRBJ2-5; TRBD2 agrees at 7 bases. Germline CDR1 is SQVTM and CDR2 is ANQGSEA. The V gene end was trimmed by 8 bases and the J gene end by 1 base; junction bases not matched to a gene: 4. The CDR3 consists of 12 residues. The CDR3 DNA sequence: TGCAGCATGGGACTAACCCAAGAGACCCAGTACTTC. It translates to CSMGLTQETQYF.

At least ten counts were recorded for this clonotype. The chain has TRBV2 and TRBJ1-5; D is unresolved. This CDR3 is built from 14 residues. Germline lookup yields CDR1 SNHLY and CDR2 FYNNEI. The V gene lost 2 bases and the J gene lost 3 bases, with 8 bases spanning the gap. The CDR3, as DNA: TGTGCCAGCAGTGAATCTACAGTCAATCAGCCCCAGCATTTT. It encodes CASSESTVNQPQHF.

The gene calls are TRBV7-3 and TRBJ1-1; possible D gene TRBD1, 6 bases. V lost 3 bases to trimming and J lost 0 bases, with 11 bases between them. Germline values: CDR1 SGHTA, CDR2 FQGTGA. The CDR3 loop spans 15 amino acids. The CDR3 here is CASSFAQGMNTEAFF. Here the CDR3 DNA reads TGTGCCAGCAGCTTCGCACAGGGCATGAACACTGAAGCTTTCTTT.

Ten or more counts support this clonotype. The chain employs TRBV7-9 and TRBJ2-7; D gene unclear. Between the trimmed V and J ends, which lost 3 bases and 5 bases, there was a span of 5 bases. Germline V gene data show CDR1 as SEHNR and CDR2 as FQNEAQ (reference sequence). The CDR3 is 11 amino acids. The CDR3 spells CASSFDDEQYF. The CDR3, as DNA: TGTGCCAGCAGCTTCGACGACGAGCAGTACTTC.

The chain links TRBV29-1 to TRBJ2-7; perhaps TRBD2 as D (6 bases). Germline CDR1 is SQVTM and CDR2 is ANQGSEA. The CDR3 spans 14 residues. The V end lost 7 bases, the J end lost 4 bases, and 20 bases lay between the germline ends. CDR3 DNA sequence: TGCAGCGCTGGGGGTAGCACGGAGGGATACGAGCAGTACTTC. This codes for CSAGGSTEGYEQYF.

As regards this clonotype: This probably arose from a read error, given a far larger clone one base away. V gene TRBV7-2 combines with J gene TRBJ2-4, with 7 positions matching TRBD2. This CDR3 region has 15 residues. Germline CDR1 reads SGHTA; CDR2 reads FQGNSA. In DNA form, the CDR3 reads TGTGCCAGCAGCTTAGCTAGCGGGTCCTACAATGAGCAGTCCTTC. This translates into CASSLASGSYNEQSF.

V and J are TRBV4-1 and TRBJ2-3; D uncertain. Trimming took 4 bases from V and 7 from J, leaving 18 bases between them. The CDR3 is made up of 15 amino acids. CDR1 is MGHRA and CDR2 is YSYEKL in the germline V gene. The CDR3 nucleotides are TGCGCCAGCAGCCGATCCAGATTCCTGGGGAATACGCAGTATTTT. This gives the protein CASSRSRFLGNTQYF.

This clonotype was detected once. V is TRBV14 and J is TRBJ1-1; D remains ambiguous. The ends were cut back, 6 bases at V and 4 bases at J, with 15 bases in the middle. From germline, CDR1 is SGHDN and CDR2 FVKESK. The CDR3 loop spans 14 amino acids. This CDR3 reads CASSLALYGTEAFF. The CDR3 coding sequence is TGTGCCAGCAGTCTCGCCTTATATGGCACTGAAGCTTTCTTT.

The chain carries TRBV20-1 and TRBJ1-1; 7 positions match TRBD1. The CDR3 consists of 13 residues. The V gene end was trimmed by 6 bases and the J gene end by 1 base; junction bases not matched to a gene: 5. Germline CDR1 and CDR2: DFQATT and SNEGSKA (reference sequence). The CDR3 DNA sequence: TGCAGTGCAGAGGGACAGAGGAACACTGAAGCTTTCTTT. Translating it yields CSAEGQRNTEAFF.

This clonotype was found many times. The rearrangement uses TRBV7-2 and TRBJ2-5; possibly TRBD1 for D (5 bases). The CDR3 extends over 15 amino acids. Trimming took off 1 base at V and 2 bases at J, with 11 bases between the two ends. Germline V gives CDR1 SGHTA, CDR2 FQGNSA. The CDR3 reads CASSLESAGQETQYF. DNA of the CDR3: TGTGCCAGCAGCTTAGAGTCGGCAGGGCAAGAGACCCAGTACTTC.

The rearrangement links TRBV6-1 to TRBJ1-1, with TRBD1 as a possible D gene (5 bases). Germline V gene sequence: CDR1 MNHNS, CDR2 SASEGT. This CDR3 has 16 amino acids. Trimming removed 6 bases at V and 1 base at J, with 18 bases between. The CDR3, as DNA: TGTGCCAGCAGAGAGATGTTACAGGTCCCGAACACTGAAGCTTTCTTT. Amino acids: CASREMLQVPNTEAFF.

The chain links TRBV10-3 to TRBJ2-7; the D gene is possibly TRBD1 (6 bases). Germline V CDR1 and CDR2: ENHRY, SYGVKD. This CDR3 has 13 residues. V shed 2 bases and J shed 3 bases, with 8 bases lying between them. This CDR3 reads CAISENRDYEQYF. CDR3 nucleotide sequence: TGTGCCATCAGTGAGAACAGGGACTACGAGCAGTACTTC.

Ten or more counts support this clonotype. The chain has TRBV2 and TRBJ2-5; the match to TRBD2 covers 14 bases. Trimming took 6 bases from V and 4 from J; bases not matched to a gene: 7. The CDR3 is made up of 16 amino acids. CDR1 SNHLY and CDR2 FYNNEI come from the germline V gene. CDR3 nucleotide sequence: TGTGCCAGCAGGACTAGCGGGAGGGCGGGGGGAGAGACCCAGTACTTC. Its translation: CASRTSGRAGGETQYF.

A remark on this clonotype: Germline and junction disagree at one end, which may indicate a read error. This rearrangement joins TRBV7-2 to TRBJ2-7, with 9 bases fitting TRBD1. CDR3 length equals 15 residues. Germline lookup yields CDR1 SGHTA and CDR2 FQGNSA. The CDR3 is CASSREGTGSYVQYF. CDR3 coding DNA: TGTGCCAGCAGCCGGGAAGGGACAGGGAGCTACGTGCAGTACTTC.

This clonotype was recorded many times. CDR3 sequence: CASSLSWWFSPLHF. The CDR3 DNA reads TGCGCCAGCAGCTTGTCCTGGTGGTTCTCACCCCTCCACTTT. V usage is TRBV5-1 and J usage is TRBJ1-6; the D is unclear. CDR1 and CDR2 (germline): SGHRS, YFSETQ. The CDR3 contains 14 residues. Trimming shortened V by 1 base and J by 10 bases, and 12 bases separated the two germline ends.

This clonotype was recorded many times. The CDR3 sequence is CASSQKVTDGGYTF. The CDR3, as DNA: TGTGCCAGCAGCCAAAAAGTGACGGATGGAGGCTACACCTTC. The V and J genes are TRBV3-1 and TRBJ1-2; no clear D. V lost 2 bases and J lost 8, with 15 bases in between. The CDR3 consists of 14 residues. CDR1 LGHDT and CDR2 YNNKEL come from the germline V gene (reference sequence).

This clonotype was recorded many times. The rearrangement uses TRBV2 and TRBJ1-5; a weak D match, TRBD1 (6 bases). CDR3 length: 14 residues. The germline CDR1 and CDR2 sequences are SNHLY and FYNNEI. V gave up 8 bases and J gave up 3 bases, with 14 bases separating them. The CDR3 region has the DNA TGTGCCAGCTGGACAGCAAACTACAATCAGCCCCAGCATTTT. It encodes CASWTANYNQPQHF.

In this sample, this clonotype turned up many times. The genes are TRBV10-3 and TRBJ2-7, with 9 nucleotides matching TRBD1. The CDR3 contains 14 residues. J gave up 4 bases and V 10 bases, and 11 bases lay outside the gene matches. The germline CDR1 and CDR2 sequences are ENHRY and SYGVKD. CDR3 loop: CATGGKDRGYEQYF. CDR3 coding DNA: TGTGCCACCGGGGGGAAGGACAGGGGTTACGAGCAGTACTTC.

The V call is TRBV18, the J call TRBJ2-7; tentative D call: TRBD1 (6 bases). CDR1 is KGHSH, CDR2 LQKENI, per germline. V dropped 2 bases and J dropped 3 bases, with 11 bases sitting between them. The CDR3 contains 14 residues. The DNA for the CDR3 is TGTGCCAGCTCACCAGCTGGCAGGGGCTACGAGCAGTACTTC. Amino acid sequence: CASSPAGRGYEQYF.

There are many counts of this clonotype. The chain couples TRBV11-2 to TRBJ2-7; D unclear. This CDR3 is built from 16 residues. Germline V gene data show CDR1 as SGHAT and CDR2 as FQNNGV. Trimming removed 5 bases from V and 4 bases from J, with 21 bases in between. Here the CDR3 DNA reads TGTGCCAGCAGCCCACCTGGGTTATCGGGCGGATACGAGCAGTACTTC. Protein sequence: CASSPPGLSGGYEQYF.

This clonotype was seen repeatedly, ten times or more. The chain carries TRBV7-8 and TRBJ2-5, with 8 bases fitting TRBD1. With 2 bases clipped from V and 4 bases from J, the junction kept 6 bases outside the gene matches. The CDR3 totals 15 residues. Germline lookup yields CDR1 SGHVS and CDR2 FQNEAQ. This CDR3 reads CASSLNRGATETQYF. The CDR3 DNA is TGTGCCAGCAGCTTAAACAGGGGGGCGACAGAGACCCAGTACTTC.

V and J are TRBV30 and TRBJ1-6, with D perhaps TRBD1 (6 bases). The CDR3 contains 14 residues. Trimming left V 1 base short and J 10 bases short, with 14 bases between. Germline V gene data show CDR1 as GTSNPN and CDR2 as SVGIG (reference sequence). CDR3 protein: CAWSAGGDRSPLHF. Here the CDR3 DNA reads TGTGCCTGGAGTGCCGGGGGCGATCGGTCACCCCTCCACTTT.